This TCR beta chain was identified during a study of T cell repertoires in cytomegalovirus infection. Trimming took off 6 bases at V and 7 bases at J, with 16 bases between the two ends. The CDR3 spans 14 residues. Germline V CDR1 and CDR2: MNHEY, SMNVEV (reference sequence). MiXCR was run by TCRdb on the reads, yielding one entry per CDR3 protein. The table records 300,000 to 400,000 distinct CDR3 sequences, about 29% of them present only once. This clonotype has a handful of counts. The antigen is undetermined. The genes are TRBV27 and TRBJ1-5, with D possibly TRBD1 on 6 matching bases. This sequence was found in a human donor in good health (CMV status not recorded). Some clones in this sample may be carry-over from other donors' samples. This sample comprised cultured PBMCs, obtained from culture after CMV antigen stimulation. CDR3 protein: CASRTSRGSQPQHF. In nucleotides, the CDR3 is TGTGCCAGCAGGACCTCCAGGGGTAGCCAGCCCCAGCATTTT.